The 21 T cell receptor beta chains in this list originate from one sample, sequenced in a study of T cells after yellow fever vaccination. Each CDR3 protein gets one entry after TCRdb re-called the 5' RACE reads with MiXCR. The data contain hundreds of thousands of distinct CDR3 sequences, roughly an eighth of them seen just once; the ten biggest clones take up about 3%. Here the sequenced sample was CD4+ T cells sorted from PBMCs, taken 15 days after the yellow fever booster vaccination. The origin of the receptors is a man aged 18 to 30 who received the YFV17D yellow fever vaccine.

The chain uses TRBV5-1 and TRBJ1-2; possible D gene TRBD1, 6 bases. This CDR3 is built from 13 residues. CDR1 and CDR2 (germline): SGHRS, YFSETQ. V was pared by 0 bases and J by 6 bases, with 9 bases between. CDR3 nucleotide sequence: TGCGCCAGCAGCTTGGAGGGGGGCCATGGCTACACCTTC. It encodes CASSLEGGHGYTF.

V is TRBV5-1 and J is TRBJ2-5, with 7 bases that match TRBD1. Germline V gives CDR1 SGHRS, CDR2 YFSETQ. V shed 1 base, J shed 1 base, and the junction held 4 bases outside the gene matches. The CDR3 sequence is 15 residues long. The CDR3 sequence: CASSLMNRGQETQYF. The CDR3 region has the DNA TGCGCCAGCAGCTTGATGAACAGGGGCCAAGAGACCCAGTACTTC.

This clonotype was detected a few times. The chain uses TRBV18 and TRBJ1-2; TRBD1 agrees at 9 bases. Germline V lookup: CDR1 KGHSH, CDR2 LQKENI. V trimming: 6 bases; J trimming: 6 bases; junction bases outside the gene matches: 8. The CDR3 consists of 14 residues. The CDR3 DNA is TGTGCCAGCTCGCCTCGGACAGGGGCGAATGGCTACACCTTC. This codes for CASSPRTGANGYTF.

This clonotype appeared a few times. The chain employs TRBV9 and TRBJ1-2; D gene uncertain. CDR1 is SGDLS and CDR2 is YYNGEE in the germline V gene. Between the trimmed V and J ends, which lost 3 bases and 5 bases, there was a span of 8 bases. This CDR3 has 12 residues. DNA for the CDR3: TGTGCCAGCAGCGAAAGTGGGTATGGCTACACCTTC. Residues: CASSESGYGYTF.

V is TRBV4-3 and J is TRBJ1-2; 10 bases are a match to TRBD1. The J segment lost 3 bases and the V segment lost 4 bases, leaving 8 bases of the junction unmatched. The CDR3 is 16 residues long. Germline loops: CDR1 LGHNA, CDR2 YSLEER. CDR3 sequence: CASSPQKGQGHYGYTF. The CDR3 DNA sequence: TGCGCCAGCAGCCCGCAAAAGGGACAGGGGCACTATGGCTACACCTTC.

In this sample, this clonotype turned up a few times. This chain joins TRBV5-1 and TRBJ2-3, with D unresolved. Germline values: CDR1 SGHRS, CDR2 YFSETQ. This CDR3 spans 15 amino acids. Trimming removed 0 bases from V and 3 bases from J, with 11 bases in between. CDR3 sequence: CASSLGAYRTDTQYF. The DNA for the CDR3 is TGCGCCAGCAGCTTGGGGGCTTATCGTACAGATACGCAGTATTTT. Full variable domain (missing parts from reference TRBV5-1 and TRBJ2-3): KAGVTQTPRYLIKTRGQQVTLSCSPISGHRSVSWYQQTPGQGLQFLFEYFSETQRNKGNFPGRFSGRQFSNSRSEMNVSTLELGDSALYLCASSLGAYRTDTQYFGPGTRLTVL.

The chain recombines TRBV29-1 with TRBJ2-2, with TRBD1 identical over 11 bases. The CDR3 contains 17 residues. V lost 7 bases to trimming and J lost 5 bases; unmatched junction nucleotides: 15. CDR1 SQVTM and CDR2 ANQGSEA come from the germline V gene. In DNA, the CDR3 is TGCAGCGCTGGTTTGGGCCCGGGACAGGGGGATACCGGGGAGCTGTTTTTT. This translates into CSAGLGPGQGDTGELFF.

The gene calls are TRBV12-5 and TRBJ2-5, with 8 bases aligning to TRBD2. The CDR3 loop spans 16 amino acids. In germline, CDR1 is LGHNT, CDR2 FRNRAP. With 5 bases clipped from V and 3 bases from J, the junction kept 11 bases outside the gene matches. CDR3 in amino acids: CASGPSVERGKETQYF. In DNA, the CDR3 is TGTGCTAGTGGTCCTTCGGTGGAGCGGGGGAAAGAGACCCAGTACTTC.

The chain is built from TRBV12-3 or TRBV12-4 and TRBJ2-3; 8 nucleotides align to TRBD1. J was trimmed by 0 bases and V by 5 bases; bases with no gene match: 4. The CDR3 sequence is 15 residues long. CDR3 nucleotides: TGTGCCAGCAGTCGGACAGGGACTAGCACAGATACGCAGTATTTT. This codes for CASSRTGTSTDTQYF.

A note on this clonotype: The junction shows a germline mismatch at one end, possibly a read error. This chain joins TRBV4-1 and TRBJ2-3; D is uncertain. CDR1 is MGHRA and CDR2 is YSYEKL in the germline V gene. The CDR3 runs to 12 residues. CDR3 in DNA: TGCGCCAGCAGCCAAGAGCTCCACCTGATGCATTTT. Amino acid sequence: CASSQELHLMHF.

The V and J genes are TRBV6-2 or TRBV6-3 and TRBJ1-5; D is possibly TRBD1 (6 bases). Germline lookup yields CDR1 MNHEY and CDR2 SVGEGT. The V gene lost 6 bases and the J gene lost 7 bases, with 13 bases spanning the gap. The CDR3 extends over 13 amino acids. The CDR3 DNA reads TGTGCCAGCAGCCTACAGGGTATCCAGCCCCAGCATTTT. Its translation is CASSLQGIQPQHF.

The chain combines TRBV7-9 with TRBJ1-4; 7 bases are shared with TRBD1. The CDR3 extends over 14 amino acids. The ends lost 5 bases at V and 4 bases at J; junction bases unmatched: 4. Germline values: CDR1 SEHNR, CDR2 FQNEAQ (reference sequence). Written as DNA, the CDR3 is TGTGCCAGCAGCAAACAGGGGAGTAATGAAAAACTGTTTTTT. This encodes CASSKQGSNEKLFF.

This clonotype was counted only a few times. The chain has TRBV3-1 and TRBJ2-2, with no clear D. CDR1 is LGHDT, CDR2 YNNKEL, per germline (reference sequence). V lost 4 bases, J lost 5 bases, and 14 bases lay in between. CDR3 size: 15 residues. This chain's CDR3 is CASSPLSELTGELFF. DNA of the CDR3: TGTGCCAGCAGCCCCCTATCTGAGTTGACCGGGGAGCTGTTTTTT.

This clonotype has only a few counts. The chain uses TRBV11-2 and TRBJ2-1; 7 bases are shared with TRBD1. Germline CDR1 SGHAT, CDR2 FQNNGV. The V and J ends lost 5 bases and 6 bases, in that order; junction bases with no gene match: 10. The CDR3 has 15 residues. CDR3 loop: CASSPLTGQGNEQFF. The CDR3 DNA follows: TGTGCCAGCAGCCCGCTGACAGGGCAAGGCAATGAGCAGTTCTTC.

Ten or more counts support this clonotype. This chain joins TRBV12-3 or TRBV12-4 and TRBJ1-2, with a weak D call TRBD1 (6 bases). The germline V and J ends were trimmed by 6 bases and 3 bases, with 11 bases remaining between them. This CDR3 is 13 amino acids long. CDR3 DNA sequence: TGTGCCAGCAGAACTACAGGGTACTATGGCTACACCTTC. This codes for CASRTTGYYGYTF.

This clonotype showed up many times. This rearrangement joins TRBV7-9 to TRBJ2-7, with D tentatively TRBD2 (5 bases). The CDR3 sequence is 11 residues long. The V gene lost 7 bases and the J gene lost 4 bases, with 8 bases spanning the gap. The germline V gene encodes CDR1 SEHNR and CDR2 FQNEAQ (reference sequence). The CDR3 is CASNSGYEQYF. CDR3 nucleotides: TGTGCCAGCAACTCGGGGTACGAGCAGTACTTC.

J is TRBJ1-2 and V is TRBV28; D is uncertain. V shed 5 bases and J shed 7 bases, with 20 bases lying between them. In germline, CDR1 is MDHEN, CDR2 SYDVKM. CDR3 length: 15 residues. CDR3 amino acids: CASSGETLLGLGYTF. The CDR3 nucleotides read TGTGCCAGCAGTGGCGAGACCCTTCTAGGACTTGGCTACACCTTC.

This clonotype was seen a handful of times. This sequence joins TRBV11-3 and TRBJ2-2, with 10 nucleotides matching TRBD2. The germline CDR1 and CDR2 sequences are SGHNT and YENEEA. The V gene end was trimmed by 5 bases and the J gene end by 2 bases; junction bases not matched to a gene: 2. The CDR3 extends over 15 amino acids. The CDR3 region is CASSVAGGNTGELFF. Here the CDR3 DNA reads TGTGCCAGCAGCGTAGCGGGGGGCAACACCGGGGAGCTGTTTTTT.

The sample holds many counts of this clonotype. CDR3 amino acids: CASSLGAGGPNEQFF. The CDR3 DNA is TGTGCCAGCAGCTTAGGGGCGGGGGGGCCCAATGAGCAGTTCTTC. V gene TRBV7-7 combines with J gene TRBJ2-1; TRBD2 matches 9 bases. The CDR3 extends over 15 amino acids. Germline V lookup: CDR1 SSHAT, CDR2 FNYEAQ (reference sequence). Germline trimming cut 1 base from V and 6 bases from J; bases unmatched to any gene: 4. The variable domain in full, completed from reference TRBV7-7 and TRBJ2-1, reads GAGVSQSPRYKVTKRGQDVTLRCDPISSHATLYWYQQALGQGPEFLTYFNYEAQPDKSGLPSDRFSAERPEGSISTLTIQRTEQRDSAMYRCASSLGAGGPNEQFFGPGTRLTVL.

This clonotype has ten or more counts. This chain uses TRBV5-6 with TRBJ2-2, with 7 bases lining up with TRBD1. Looked up from germline, CDR1 is SGHDT and CDR2 is YYEEEE. Trimming cost V 4 bases and J 5 bases; bases outside gene matches: 8. This CDR3 spans 15 amino acids. The CDR3 bases are TGTGCCAGCAGCCAATGGGACAGACATACCGGGGAGCTGTTTTTT. It yields the protein CASSQWDRHTGELFF.

This clonotype turned up a few times. The chain carries TRBV10-3 and TRBJ2-3, with 11 positions matching TRBD2. V lost 7 bases, J lost 0 bases, and 6 bases stayed unmatched. CDR1 ENHRY and CDR2 SYGVKD come from the germline V gene. The CDR3 is 16 amino acids. The CDR3 loop reads CAITKLAGGSTDTQYF. In DNA form, the CDR3 reads TGTGCCATCACAAAGCTAGCGGGGGGTAGCACAGATACGCAGTATTTT.